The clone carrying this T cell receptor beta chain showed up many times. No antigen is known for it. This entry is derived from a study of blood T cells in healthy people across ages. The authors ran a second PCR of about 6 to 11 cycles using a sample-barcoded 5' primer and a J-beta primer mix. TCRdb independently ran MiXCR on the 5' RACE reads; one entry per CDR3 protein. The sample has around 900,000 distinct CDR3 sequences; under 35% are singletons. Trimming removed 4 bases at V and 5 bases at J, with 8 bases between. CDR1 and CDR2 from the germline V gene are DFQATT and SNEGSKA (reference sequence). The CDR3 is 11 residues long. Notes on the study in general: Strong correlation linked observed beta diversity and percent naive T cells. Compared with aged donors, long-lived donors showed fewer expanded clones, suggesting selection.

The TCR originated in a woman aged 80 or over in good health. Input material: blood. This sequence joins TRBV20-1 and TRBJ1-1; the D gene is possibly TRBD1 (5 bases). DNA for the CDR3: TGCAGTGCTACAGGGCGGACTGAAGCTTTCTTT. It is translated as CSATGRTEAFF.